The source of this TCR beta chain is a study of blood T cell repertoires in COVID-19. Turning to the study itself: Sample material is recorded as cDNA or gDNA derived from T cells, B-cell-depleted T cells, or PBMCs.

The CDR3 covers 15 residues. V gave up 4 bases and J gave up 8 bases; unmatched junction bases: 4. Per germline, CDR1 SGHRS and CDR2 YFSETQ. The table came from immunoSEQ multiplex PCR; TCRdb's copy has only in-frame clones and leaves some out. The data contain approximately 150,000 clones, approximately 85% of them singletons. Sequencing used peripheral blood. The chain uses TRBV5-1 and TRBJ2-1, with 15 bases lining up with TRBD2. This TCR came from a woman of 80 years or more with COVID-19, enrolled during active disease. CDR3 DNA sequence: TGCGCCAGCAGCGACGGGACTAGCGGGAGGTATGAGCAGTTCTTC. Its protein product is CASSDGTSGRYEQFF.